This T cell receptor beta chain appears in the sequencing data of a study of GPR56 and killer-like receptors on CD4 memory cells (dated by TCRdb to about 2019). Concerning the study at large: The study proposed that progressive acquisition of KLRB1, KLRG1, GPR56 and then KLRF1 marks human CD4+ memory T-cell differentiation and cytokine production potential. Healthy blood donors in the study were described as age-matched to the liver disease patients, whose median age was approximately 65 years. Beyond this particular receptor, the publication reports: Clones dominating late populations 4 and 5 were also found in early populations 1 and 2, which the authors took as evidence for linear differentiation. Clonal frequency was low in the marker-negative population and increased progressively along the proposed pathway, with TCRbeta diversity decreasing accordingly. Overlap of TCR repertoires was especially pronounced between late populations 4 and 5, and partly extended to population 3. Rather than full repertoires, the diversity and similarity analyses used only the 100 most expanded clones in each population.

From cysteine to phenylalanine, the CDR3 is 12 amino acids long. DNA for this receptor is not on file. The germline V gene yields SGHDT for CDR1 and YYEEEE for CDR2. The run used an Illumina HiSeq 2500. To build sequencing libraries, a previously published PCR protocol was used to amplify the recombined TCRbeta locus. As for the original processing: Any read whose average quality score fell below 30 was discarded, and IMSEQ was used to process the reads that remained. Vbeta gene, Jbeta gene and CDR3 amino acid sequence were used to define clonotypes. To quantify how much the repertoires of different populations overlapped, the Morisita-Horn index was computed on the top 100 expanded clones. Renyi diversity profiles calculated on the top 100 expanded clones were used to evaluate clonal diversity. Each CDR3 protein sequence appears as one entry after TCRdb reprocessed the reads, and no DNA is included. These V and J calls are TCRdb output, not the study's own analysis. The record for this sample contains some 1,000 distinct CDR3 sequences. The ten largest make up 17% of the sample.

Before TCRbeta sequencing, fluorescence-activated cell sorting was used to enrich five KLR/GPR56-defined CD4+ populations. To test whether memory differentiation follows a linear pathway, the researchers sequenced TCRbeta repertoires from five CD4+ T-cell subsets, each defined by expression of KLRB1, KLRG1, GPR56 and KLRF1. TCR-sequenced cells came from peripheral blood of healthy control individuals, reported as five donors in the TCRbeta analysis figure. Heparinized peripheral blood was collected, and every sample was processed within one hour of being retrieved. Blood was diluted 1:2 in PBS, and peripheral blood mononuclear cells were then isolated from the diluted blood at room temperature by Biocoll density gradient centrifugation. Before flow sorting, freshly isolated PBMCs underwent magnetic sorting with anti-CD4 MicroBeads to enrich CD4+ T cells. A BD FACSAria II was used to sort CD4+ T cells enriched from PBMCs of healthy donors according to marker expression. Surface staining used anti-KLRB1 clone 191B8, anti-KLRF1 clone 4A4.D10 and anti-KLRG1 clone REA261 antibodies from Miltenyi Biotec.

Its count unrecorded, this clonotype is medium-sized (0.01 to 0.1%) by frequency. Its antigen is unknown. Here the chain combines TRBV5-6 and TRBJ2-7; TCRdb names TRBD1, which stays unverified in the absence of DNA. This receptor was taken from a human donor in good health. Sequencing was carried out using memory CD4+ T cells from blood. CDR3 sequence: CASSLVRTGLYF.